This entry is about one T cell receptor beta chain. Its antigen remains undetermined. The input lacks base qualities; no much larger clone sits a single base away. Read against the paper, the sample's time point label means: individuals recovered from natural SARS-CoV-2 infection. V loses 3 bases, J loses 8 bases, and the germline ends lie 25 bases apart. Based on the germline V gene (reference sequence), the CDR1 and CDR2 sequences are DFQATT and SNEGSKA. The CDR3 holds 16 amino acids from the cysteine to the phenylalanine. The retained sequence is limited to the CDR3, 48 bases, with the frame set at the first base. The immunoSEQ Assay was used to sequence TCRbeta CDR3 regions. After extraction, genomic DNA underwent amplification by bias-controlled multiplex PCR, followed by high-throughput sequencing. The authors' analysis ran thus. To quantify the absolute abundance of every unique TCRbeta CDR3 region, sequences were collapsed and filtered. T cell fraction was estimated by normalizing TCRbeta template counts to usable DNA, which was measured by amplifying reference genes present in all nucleated cells. Repertoire TCRs were annotated as SARS-CoV-2-specific when V gene, CDR3 amino acid sequence and J gene were exactly matched to a known reactive TCR set. The reference SARS-CoV-2 TCR set was obtained from MIRA and was filtered for enrichment in COVID-19-positive ImmuneCODE repertoires, whereby public or cross-reactive TCRs were removed. Using the MIRA antigens, annotated TCRs were further analysed by specific ORF or by position within an ORF. Depth was the summed frequency of annotated unique rearrangements, while breadth was defined as annotated unique rearrangements over total unique productive rearrangements. TCR breadth was compared between groups using two-sided Wilcoxon rank-sum tests. Entries here come from immuneACCESS through TCRdb and include only in-frame sequences with V and J called. Some clones fail to appear in such tables; in the studies checked, an unresolved V gene covers under half of the shortfall, and the cause of the remainder is unknown. The D gene and trimming were derived from the DNA, and the V and J assignments and clone size from that table. Counted in this sample were over 110,000 clones; 86% of them appeared once. The top ten constitute 5% of the sample.

This sample was included in a study of Ad26.COV2.S vaccination and SARS-CoV-2 variants (dated by TCRdb to 2020 to 2023). Study-wide context: The specificity and breadth of SARS-CoV-2-reactive T cell receptors after Ad26.COV2.S vaccination were assessed by TCRbeta repertoire sequencing. A total of roughly 30 samples were included in the TCR-sequenced set, comprising roughly 19 Ad26.COV2.S vaccine recipients, 5 placebo recipients and 8 SARS-CoV-2 convalescent individuals.

Overall results and qualifications from the work: Vaccine and placebo recipients had comparable non-spike TCR breadth, which fits with the vaccine containing only spike. After vaccination, spike-specific CD8+ and CD4+ T cell responses were reported to show substantial breadth. Higher spike-specific TCR breadth was observed in Ad26.COV2.S recipients than in placebo recipients (P = 0.0014). According to the authors, total T cell responses may have been underestimated by the TCR breadth and depth analyses.

The receptor's source is a human donor who had recovered from COVID-19. Specimen: peripheral blood, collected after recovery from COVID-19. The V and J genes are TRBV20-1 and TRBJ1-2; the D gene is perhaps TRBD1, on 5 matching bases. This receptor has the CDR3 CSASRMSRGTRAGYTF. The DNA sequence is TGCAGTGCTAGTCGGATGTCTAGGGGTACCAGGGCGGGCTACACCTTC.